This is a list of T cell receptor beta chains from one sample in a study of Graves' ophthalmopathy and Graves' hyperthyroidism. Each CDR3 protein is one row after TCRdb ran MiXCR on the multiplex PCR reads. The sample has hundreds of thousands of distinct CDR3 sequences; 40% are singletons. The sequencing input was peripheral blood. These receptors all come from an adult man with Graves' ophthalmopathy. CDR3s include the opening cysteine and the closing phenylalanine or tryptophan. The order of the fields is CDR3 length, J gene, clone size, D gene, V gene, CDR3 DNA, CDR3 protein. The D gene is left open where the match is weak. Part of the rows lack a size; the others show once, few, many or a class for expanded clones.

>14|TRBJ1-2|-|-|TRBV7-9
TGTGCCAGCAGCTTAGGTTGGGGGGCGGACGGCTACACCTTC
CASSLGWGADGYTF
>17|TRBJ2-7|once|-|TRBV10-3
TGTGCCAGCCTTCCTCCGGTCGGGCGGGGACGCTCCTACGAGCAGTACTTC
CASLPPVGRGRSYEQYF
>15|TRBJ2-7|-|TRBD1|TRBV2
TGTGCCAGCAGTTACGGACAGGGGACCTCGTACGAGCAGTACTTC
CASSYGQGTSYEQYF
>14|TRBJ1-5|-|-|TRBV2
TGTGCCAGCAGAGATTCACGCGGCAATCGGCCCCAGCATTTT
CASRDSRGNRPQHF
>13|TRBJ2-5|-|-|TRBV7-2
TGTGCCAGCAGCCGACAGCCCCAATGGCCCCAGTACTTC
CASSRQPQWPQYF
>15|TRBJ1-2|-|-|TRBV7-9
TGTGCCAGCAGCTTGGTTTCGCGGGGACTCTATGGCTACACCTTC
CASSLVSRGLYGYTF
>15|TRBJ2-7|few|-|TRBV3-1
TGTGCCAGCAGCCAAGCTCGGGGCAGCTCCTACGAGCAGTACTTC
CASSQARGSSYEQYF
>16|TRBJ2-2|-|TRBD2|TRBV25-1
TGTGCCACCAGTGATCCCGGGACTAGCGTCACCGGGGAGCCGTTTTTT
CATSDPGTSVTGEPFF
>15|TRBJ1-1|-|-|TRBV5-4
TGTGCCAGCAGCTGGAGCAGTAGAGCGGGCACTGAAGCTTTCTTT
CASSWSSRAGTEAFF
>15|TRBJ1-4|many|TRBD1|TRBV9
TGTGCCAGCAGCGTAGTGGGACAGCTAGGCGAAAAACTGTTTTTT
CASSVVGQLGEKLFF
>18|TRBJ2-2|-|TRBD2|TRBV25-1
TGTGCCAGCAGCTGGGGACTAGCGGGAGTAACGAACACCGGGGAGCTGTTTTTT
CASSWGLAGVTNTGELFF
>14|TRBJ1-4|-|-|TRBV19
TGTGCCAGTAGGGAAGCGGCAACTAATGAAAAACTGTTTTTT
CASREAATNEKLFF
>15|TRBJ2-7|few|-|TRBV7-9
TGTGCCAGCAGCTTACAGGCGGAAATCCCCGTCGAGCAGTACTTC
CASSLQAEIPVEQYF
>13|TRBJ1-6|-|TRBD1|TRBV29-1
TGCAGCTTATACGGACAGGATCACTCACCCCTCCACTTT
CSLYGQDHSPLHF
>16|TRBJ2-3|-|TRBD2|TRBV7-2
TGTGCCAGCAGCTTATACTGGCGGGAGGGTGCAGATACGCAGTATTTT
CASSLYWREGADTQYF
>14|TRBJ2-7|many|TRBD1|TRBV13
TGTGCCAGCAGCTTGACAGGGGCAACCTACGAGCAGTACTTC
CASSLTGATYEQYF
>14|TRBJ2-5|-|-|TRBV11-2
TGTGCCAGCAGTGTAGGAGGGAACCACCCGGGCCAGTACTTC
CASSVGGNHPGQYF
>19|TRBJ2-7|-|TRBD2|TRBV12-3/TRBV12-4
TGTGCCAGCAGTTCAATGACGCGGACTAGCGGCAAGAGCTACTACGAGCAGTACTTC
CASSSMTRTSGKSYYEQYF
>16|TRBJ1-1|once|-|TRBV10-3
TGTGCCATCAGTGAGGAGCAGAGGCTAGCGTTGACTGAAGCTTTCTTT
CAISEEQRLALTEAFF
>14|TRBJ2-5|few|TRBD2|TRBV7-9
TGTGCCAGCAGCCCCACGACTAGCGGAGAGACCCAGTACTTC
CASSPTTSGETQYF
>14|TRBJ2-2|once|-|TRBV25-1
TGTGCCAGACATCCAGGACGTGGGTCCGGGGAGCTGTTTTTT
CARHPGRGSGELFF
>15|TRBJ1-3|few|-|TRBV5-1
TGCGCCAGCAGCTTGACGGGTAGCCCGGAAAACACCATATATTTT
CASSLTGSPENTIYF
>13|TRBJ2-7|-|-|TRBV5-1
TGCGCCAGCAGGAAGGGGGGGGCCGACGAGCAGTACTTC
CASRKGGADEQYF
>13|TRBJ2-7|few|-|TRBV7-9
TGTGCCAGCAGCTTAACCAGGTACTACGAGCAGTACTTC
CASSLTRYYEQYF
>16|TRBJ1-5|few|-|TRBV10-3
TGTGCCATCAGGCCAGACTCAGGGGCCAACAATCAGCCCCAGCATTTT
CAIRPDSGANNQPQHF
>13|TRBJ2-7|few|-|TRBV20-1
TGCAGTGCTAGCAGGATAGACACCTACGAGCAGTACTTC
CSASRIDTYEQYF
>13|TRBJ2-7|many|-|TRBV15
TGTGCCACCAGCAGAGATAAGGGTTACGAGCAGTACTTC
CATSRDKGYEQYF
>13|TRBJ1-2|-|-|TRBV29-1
TGCAGCGTTAGCGGGGGAGGTGTCGGAGGCTACACCTTC
CSVSGGGVGGYTF
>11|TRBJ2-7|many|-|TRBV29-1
TGCAGCGTTGTCGCCGATTACGAGCAGTACTTC
CSVVADYEQYF
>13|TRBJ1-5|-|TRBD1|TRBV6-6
TGTGCCAGCGGGACAGCCCTCCGGCAGCCCCAGCATTTT
CASGTALRQPQHF
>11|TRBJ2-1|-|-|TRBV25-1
TGTGCCAGCAGTGAAGGGAATGAGCAGTTCTTC
CASSEGNEQFF
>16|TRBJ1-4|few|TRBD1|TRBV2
TGTGCCAGCAGTGATTCAAGACGGGACAGGGGGTACAAACTGTTTTTT
CASSDSRRDRGYKLFF
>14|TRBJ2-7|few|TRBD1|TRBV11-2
TGTGCCAGCAAGAAGGGGACAGGGTTTTACGAGCAGTACTTC
CASKKGTGFYEQYF
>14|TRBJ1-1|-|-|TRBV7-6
TGTGCCAGCAGCTTAGCGGGGGTCGGGGGTGAAGCTTTCTTT
CASSLAGVGGEAFF
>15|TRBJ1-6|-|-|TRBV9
TGTGCCAGCAGCGTAGGGACACAGCCTAATTCACCCCTCCACTTT
CASSVGTQPNSPLHF
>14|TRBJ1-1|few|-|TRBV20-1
TGCAGTGCTAGAATTGGGGGCCCGAACACTGAAGCTTTCTTT
CSARIGGPNTEAFF
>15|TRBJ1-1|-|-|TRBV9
TGTGCCAGCAGCTTTCGCACAGGGAGGGAGACTGAAGCTTTCTTT
CASSFRTGRETEAFF
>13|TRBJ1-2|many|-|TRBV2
TGTGCCAGCAGTGCCGAGGGGACGGGTGGCTACACCTTC
CASSAEGTGGYTF
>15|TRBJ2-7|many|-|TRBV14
TGTGCCAGCAGCCATGGAATGCAGGGTTGGGACGAGCAGTACTTC
CASSHGMQGWDEQYF
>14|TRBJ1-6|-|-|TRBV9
TGTGCCAGCAGCGTCCAGAACTCTGATTCACCCCTCCACTTT
CASSVQNSDSPLHF
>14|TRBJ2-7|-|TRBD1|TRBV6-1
TGTGCCAGCTCACCCTCGGGACAGGCTTACGAGCAGTACTTC
CASSPSGQAYEQYF
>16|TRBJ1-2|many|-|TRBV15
TGTGCCACCAGCAGCCCGGCAGGGATTTCGAACTATGGCTACACCTTC
CATSSPAGISNYGYTF
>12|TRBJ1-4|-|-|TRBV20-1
TGCAGTGCCCAGGGCAGTAATGAAAAACTGTTTTTT
CSAQGSNEKLFF
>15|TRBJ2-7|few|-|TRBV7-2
TGTGCCAGCAGCTTAATTGGCAGGGGATACTACGAGCAGTACTTC
CASSLIGRGYYEQYF
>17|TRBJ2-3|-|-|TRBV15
TGTGCCACCAGCAGAGATTCGGGGGACTTTTACACAGATACGCAGTATTTT
CATSRDSGDFYTDTQYF
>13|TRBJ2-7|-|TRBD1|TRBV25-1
TGTGCCAGCAGACCAGCGGACAGGTACGAGCAGTACTTC
CASRPADRYEQYF